This TCR beta chain was captured by sequencing in a study of identical twins. This CDR3 is built from 12 residues. Trimming took 5 bases from V and 7 from J, leaving 14 bases between them. CDR1 and CDR2 from the germline V gene are DFQATT and SNEGSKA (reference sequence). This clonotype was observed a few times. Antigen unknown. cDNA carried unique molecular identifiers, and a universal primer site was added by template switching. MiXCR was run by TCRdb on the 5' RACE reads, yielding one entry per CDR3 protein. The profile shows approximately 890,000 distinct CDR3 sequences, 10% to 15% of them singletons. Whole-study results and caveats: Zero-insertion analyses could be partly confounded by invariant MAIT and iNKT cells. Twins showed weaker excess sharing in their beta out-of-frame sequences.

These same records also appear under a second study, on yellow fever vaccine responses in identical twins.

This sequence joins TRBV20-1 and TRBJ1-2; D gene ambiguous. Sequencing input: PBMCs. The TCR sequence derives from a woman between 18 and 29 years old in good health. For the CDR3, the DNA is TGCAGTGCTCCCTGGCAGAACCTTGGCTACACCTTC. It encodes CSAPWQNLGYTF.